The clone carrying this TCR beta chain was recorded once. Its target is not known. The entry originates in a study of CD8+ T cells in alopecia areata. Study-level points and caveats: Lesional scalp, notably in alopecia totalis/universalis, had clonality above that of normal scalp.

RNA was isolated and reverse transcribed to cDNA, the sequencing template. Sequenced by immunoSEQ multiplex PCR; TCRdb stores in-frame clones only, minus some. The profile covers more than 200,000 clones, with 64% appearing a single time and around 4.3% taken by the ten largest. Treatment reported: oral pan-JAK inhibitor, 5-10 mg twice daily. The CDR3 has 13 residues. J lost 1 base, V lost 7 bases, and 6 bases had no gene match. Germline V CDR1 and CDR2: SQVTM, ANQGSEA. This sequence originates from a human donor with alopecia areata. This chain uses TRBV29-1 with TRBJ1-1, with TRBD1 matching over 7 bases. Sequenced material: CD4+ T cells sorted from blood, taken at week 4, from a patient treated with tofacitinib. CDR3 DNA: TGCAGCGCGGGACAGACAACGAACACTGAAGCTTTCTTT. Amino acids: CSAGQTTNTEAFF. Full variable domain (missing parts from reference TRBV29-1 and TRBJ1-1): SAVISQKPSRDICQRGTSLTIQCQVDSQVTMMFWYRQQPGQSLTLIATANQGSEATYESGFVIDKFPISRPNLTFSTLTVSNMSPEDSSIYLCSAGQTTNTEAFFGQGTRLTVV.